This TCR beta chain was recorded in a study of T cells in Graves' hyperthyroidism and ophthalmopathy. This CDR3 is built from 12 residues. V dropped 3 bases and J dropped 6 bases, with 12 bases sitting between them. Germline V gives CDR1 GTSNPN, CDR2 SVGIG (reference sequence). This clonotype was recorded at least ten times. Using RNA transcripts as the source, TCR beta CDR3 regions were amplified. An initial round of RT-PCR targeting the TCR CDR3 relied on the HTBI primer set. TCRdb itself ran the multiplex PCR reads through MiXCR, one entry per CDR3 protein. This sample has under 400,000 distinct CDR3 sequences, with 18% found just once.

The chain links TRBV30 to TRBJ2-7; the D gene is possibly TRBD1 (6 bases). This TCR came from a woman in her thirties or forties with Graves' ophthalmopathy. Material: blood. CDR3 nucleotides: TGTGCCTGGAGGCGTACAGGGTTCGAGCAGTACTTC. It encodes CAWRRTGFEQYF.